This is a list of T cell receptor beta chains from one sample in a study of T cell changes during pregnancy in multiple sclerosis. Repertoires were generated with immunoSEQ multiplex PCR, while TCRdb's copy carries only in-frame clones and drops some. The sample holds around 69,000 clones; roughly 93% are singletons and the top ten take roughly 1.5%. This specimen consisted of peripheral blood, obtained in the third trimester of pregnancy. These receptors were taken from a female donor with multiple sclerosis, enrolled in a pregnancy study. The CDR3 runs from the conserved cysteine through the conserved F or W. Fields, in order: clone size, V gene, J gene, D gene, CDR3 protein, CDR3 DNA. The D gene is left open where the match is weak. The size of a clone is reported for some rows only, either as once, few or many, or as a class for expanded clones.

-,TRBV4-1,TRBJ1-1,-,CASRRDTEAFF,TGCGCCAGCAGGCGGGACACTGAAGCTTTCTTT
-,TRBV1,TRBJ2-3,-,CTSSQDVPCGDTQYF,TGCACCAGCAGCCAAGATGTTCCATGCGGGGATACGCAGTATTTT
-,TRBV19,TRBJ1-6,-,CASSIRARDSPLHF,TGTGCCAGTAGTATCAGGGCCAGGGATTCACCCCTCCACTTT
-,TRBV7-2,TRBJ2-2,TRBD1,CASSDHRGRVTGELFF,TGTGCCAGCAGCGACCACAGGGGAAGGGTCACCGGGGAGCTGTTTTTT
-,TRBV19,TRBJ1-2,-,CASSPTPNYGYTF,TGTGCCAGTAGTCCGACTCCTAACTATGGCTACACCTTC
-,TRBV4-3,TRBJ1-5,TRBD1,CASSQDRRQGGRPQHF,TGCGCCAGCAGCCAAGATAGGCGACAGGGGGGCCGGCCCCAGCATTTT
-,TRBV30,TRBJ1-1,-,CAWYPGHQNTEAFF,TGTGCCTGGTACCCGGGACATCAGAACACTGAAGCTTTCTTT
-,TRBV5-1,TRBJ2-3,TRBD2,CASRQSGGGTDTQYF,TGCGCCAGCAGACAAAGCGGGGGGGGCACAGATACGCAGTATTTT
-,TRBV10-3,TRBJ2-3,TRBD1,CAISESKTGADTQYF,TGTGCCATCAGTGAGTCTAAGACAGGGGCAGATACGCAGTATTTT
-,TRBV5-4,TRBJ2-5,TRBD1,CASSARTGQETQYF,TGTGCCAGCAGCGCACGGACAGGCCAAGAGACCCAGTACTTC
-,TRBV2,TRBJ1-2,TRBD1,CASRWDRAAGYTF,TGTGCCAGCAGATGGGACAGGGCGGCCGGCTACACCTTC
-,TRBV2,TRBJ1-6,TRBD1,CASSATGAISPLHF,TGTGCCAGCAGTGCCACAGGGGCAATATCACCCCTCCACTTT
-,TRBV18,TRBJ2-7,TRBD1,CASSPPGQGAGEQYF,TGTGCCAGCTCACCACCTGGGCAGGGGGCGGGGGAGCAGTACTTC
many,TRBV15,TRBJ1-1,-,CATSRVVNTEAFF,TGTGCCACCAGCAGAGTAGTGAACACTGAAGCTTTCTTT
-,TRBV4-1,TRBJ1-2,-,CASSQVAAQANYGYTF,TGCGCCAGCAGCCAAGTCGCCGCCCAGGCTAACTATGGCTACACCTTC
-,TRBV19,TRBJ1-3,-,CASSGDSSGNTIYF,TGTGCCAGTAGTGGGGACTCCTCTGGAAACACCATATATTTT
-,TRBV28,TRBJ2-7,-,CASSLRGYEQYF,TGTGCCAGCAGTTTAAGGGGCTACGAGCAGTACTTC
-,TRBV2,TRBJ2-7,-,CASRTTGGGSYEQYF,TGTGCCAGCAGGACCACAGGGGGAGGGTCCTACGAGCAGTACTTC
-,TRBV10-3,TRBJ1-4,-,CAISGTTNEKLFF,TGTGCCATCTCAGGTACAACTAATGAAAAACTGTTTTTT
once,TRBV6-6,TRBJ2-7,-,CASSYPTSGASYEQYF,TGTGCCAGCAGTTACCCCACGTCAGGGGCCTCCTACGAGCAGTACTTC
-,TRBV10-1,TRBJ2-7,TRBD2,CASSGGGLAGRQYF,TGCGCCAGCAGTGGGGGTGGACTAGCGGGGCGGCAGTACTTC
-,TRBV5-1,TRBJ1-1,-,CASSDSMNTEAFF,TGCGCCAGCTCCGACAGCATGAACACTGAAGCTTTCTTT
-,TRBV28,TRBJ1-1,TRBD1,CASSSLLGTGETAFF,TGTGCCAGCAGTTCCCTGCTTGGGACAGGGGAGACGGCTTTCTTT
-,TRBV9,TRBJ1-1,-,CASSPIIHRNTEAFF,TGTGCCAGCAGCCCCATTATCCACAGGAACACTGAAGCTTTCTTT
-,TRBV5-6,TRBJ2-3,-,CASSSPYSALYTDTQYF,TGTGCCAGCAGCTCACCCTATAGCGCGCTATACACAGATACGCAGTATTTT
-,TRBV4-1,TRBJ2-1,TRBD2,CATSPPGLLNEQFF,TGCGCCACCTCCCCTCCGGGACTACTTAATGAGCAGTTCTTC
-,TRBV9,TRBJ1-1,-,CASSAGSDTEAFF,TGTGCCAGCAGCGCGGGGTCGGACACTGAAGCTTTCTTT
-,TRBV5-1,TRBJ2-1,-,CASSSGTPTYNEQFF,TGCGCCAGCAGCTCGGGGACACCAACCTACAATGAGCAGTTCTTC
-,TRBV7-8,TRBJ2-2,TRBD2,CASSLRWLAGGLDTGELFF,TGTGCCAGCAGCTTAAGATGGCTAGCGGGGGGGCTTGACACCGGGGAGCTGTTTTTT
-,TRBV19,TRBJ2-5,-,CASSIAGGVGGETQYF,TGTGCCAGTAGTATAGCTGGCGGGGTTGGGGGAGAGACCCAGTACTTC
-,TRBV5-1,TRBJ2-7,TRBD1,CASSLVAGGLGEQYF,TGCGCCAGCAGCTTGGTGGCAGGGGGTTTGGGCGAGCAGTACTTC
-,TRBV6-5,TRBJ2-5,-,CASSRRGGLGETQYF,TGTGCCAGCAGTCGCCGCGGGGGCCTGGGGGAGACCCAGTACTTC
-,TRBV7-9,TRBJ1-1,TRBD1,CASSSIGGGTEAFF,TGTGCCAGCAGCTCCATAGGGGGCGGGACTGAAGCTTTCTTT
-,TRBV7-9,TRBJ2-2,TRBD2,CASSYLWGRGETGELFF,TGTGCCAGCAGCTACCTATGGGGGAGGGGCGAGACCGGGGAGCTGTTTTTT
-,TRBV5-4,TRBJ2-3,TRBD2,CASSLGPTSGQPDTQYF,TGTGCCAGCAGCTTGGGCCCGACTAGCGGGCAACCCGATACGCAGTATTTT
-,TRBV29-1,TRBJ2-5,TRBD2,CSVGGIEETQYF,TGCAGCGTGGGGGGGATAGAAGAGACCCAGTACTTC
-,TRBV4-1,TRBJ1-1,-,CASSGPRGPNTEAFF,TGCGCCAGCAGCGGGCCCAGGGGACCGAACACTGAAGCTTTCTTT
-,TRBV9,TRBJ2-2,-,CASSEILNTGELFF,TGTGCCAGCAGCGAGATACTAAACACCGGGGAGCTGTTTTTT
few,TRBV2,TRBJ1-6,TRBD1,CASIRQGNSPLHF,TGTGCCAGCATTCGACAGGGGAATTCACCCCTCCACTTT
-,TRBV2,TRBJ2-2,-,CASSVGTWGELFF,TGTGCCAGCAGCGTAGGGACTTGGGGTGAGCTGTTTTTT
-,TRBV9,TRBJ1-5,TRBD1,CASSQGAGGNQPQHF,TGTGCCAGTTCACAGGGGGCTGGGGGCAATCAGCCCCAGCATTTT
-,TRBV7-2,TRBJ1-4,TRBD1,CASSLTGSEEKLFF,TGTGCCAGCAGCTTGACAGGGTCGGAAGAAAAACTGTTTTTT
-,TRBV6-5,TRBJ2-7,TRBD1,CASSYSVGTGTYEQYF,TGTGCCAGCAGTTACTCGGTCGGGACAGGAACCTACGAGCAGTACTTC
-,TRBV18,TRBJ1-1,TRBD1,CASSLGQRNTEAFF,TGTGCCAGCTCACTGGGACAGAGGAACACTGAAGCTTTCTTT
-,TRBV6-6,TRBJ1-5,TRBD1,CASSGQGSVQPQHF,TGTGCCAGCAGTGGACAGGGGTCGGTTCAGCCCCAGCATTTT
-,TRBV27,TRBJ2-5,TRBD2,CASSTRTSGGRETQYF,TGTGCCAGCAGTACCCGGACTAGCGGGGGGCGGGAGACCCAGTACTTC
-,TRBV5-1,TRBJ2-1,-,CASSLAAPRDEQFF,TGCGCCAGCAGCTTAGCCGCGCCCCGGGATGAGCAGTTCTTC
-,TRBV6-6,TRBJ2-5,-,CASSYLSEGGTQYF,TGTGCCAGCAGTTACCTATCCGAAGGGGGGACCCAGTACTTC
-,TRBV30,TRBJ1-2,TRBD1,CAWTGPGQIYGYTF,TGTGCCTGGACGGGTCCGGGACAGATTTATGGCTACACCTTC